This T cell receptor beta chain was sequenced for a study of blood T cell repertoires in COVID-19. Study-wide background: Donors in the United States, Italy and Spain gave samples during acute or convalescent COVID-19. In each case, the material was cDNA or gDNA derived from T cells, B-cell-depleted T cells, or PBMCs.

Original analysis: Estimation of nucleated cell counts was performed using reference gene primer amplification. Measured with immunoSEQ multiplex PCR; TCRdb has only the in-frame clones, and not every one. V, J and clone size were drawn from that table, and D and trimming were deduced from the DNA. The sample gives roughly 130,000 clones, 84% of which show up once; about 12% is in the top ten. The origin of this receptor is a woman in her 30s who had recovered from COVID-19. The source material was peripheral blood.

DNA of the CDR3: TGTGCCAGTAGTATAGGAGGGCCAGGTGGCTACACCTTC. It specifies CASSIGGPGGYTF. This sequence joins TRBV19 and TRBJ1-2; unclear D gene. Germline assignment: CDR1 LNHDA and CDR2 SQIVND (reference sequence). V dropped 1 base and J dropped 7 bases, with 10 bases sitting between them. CDR3 length equals 13 residues.